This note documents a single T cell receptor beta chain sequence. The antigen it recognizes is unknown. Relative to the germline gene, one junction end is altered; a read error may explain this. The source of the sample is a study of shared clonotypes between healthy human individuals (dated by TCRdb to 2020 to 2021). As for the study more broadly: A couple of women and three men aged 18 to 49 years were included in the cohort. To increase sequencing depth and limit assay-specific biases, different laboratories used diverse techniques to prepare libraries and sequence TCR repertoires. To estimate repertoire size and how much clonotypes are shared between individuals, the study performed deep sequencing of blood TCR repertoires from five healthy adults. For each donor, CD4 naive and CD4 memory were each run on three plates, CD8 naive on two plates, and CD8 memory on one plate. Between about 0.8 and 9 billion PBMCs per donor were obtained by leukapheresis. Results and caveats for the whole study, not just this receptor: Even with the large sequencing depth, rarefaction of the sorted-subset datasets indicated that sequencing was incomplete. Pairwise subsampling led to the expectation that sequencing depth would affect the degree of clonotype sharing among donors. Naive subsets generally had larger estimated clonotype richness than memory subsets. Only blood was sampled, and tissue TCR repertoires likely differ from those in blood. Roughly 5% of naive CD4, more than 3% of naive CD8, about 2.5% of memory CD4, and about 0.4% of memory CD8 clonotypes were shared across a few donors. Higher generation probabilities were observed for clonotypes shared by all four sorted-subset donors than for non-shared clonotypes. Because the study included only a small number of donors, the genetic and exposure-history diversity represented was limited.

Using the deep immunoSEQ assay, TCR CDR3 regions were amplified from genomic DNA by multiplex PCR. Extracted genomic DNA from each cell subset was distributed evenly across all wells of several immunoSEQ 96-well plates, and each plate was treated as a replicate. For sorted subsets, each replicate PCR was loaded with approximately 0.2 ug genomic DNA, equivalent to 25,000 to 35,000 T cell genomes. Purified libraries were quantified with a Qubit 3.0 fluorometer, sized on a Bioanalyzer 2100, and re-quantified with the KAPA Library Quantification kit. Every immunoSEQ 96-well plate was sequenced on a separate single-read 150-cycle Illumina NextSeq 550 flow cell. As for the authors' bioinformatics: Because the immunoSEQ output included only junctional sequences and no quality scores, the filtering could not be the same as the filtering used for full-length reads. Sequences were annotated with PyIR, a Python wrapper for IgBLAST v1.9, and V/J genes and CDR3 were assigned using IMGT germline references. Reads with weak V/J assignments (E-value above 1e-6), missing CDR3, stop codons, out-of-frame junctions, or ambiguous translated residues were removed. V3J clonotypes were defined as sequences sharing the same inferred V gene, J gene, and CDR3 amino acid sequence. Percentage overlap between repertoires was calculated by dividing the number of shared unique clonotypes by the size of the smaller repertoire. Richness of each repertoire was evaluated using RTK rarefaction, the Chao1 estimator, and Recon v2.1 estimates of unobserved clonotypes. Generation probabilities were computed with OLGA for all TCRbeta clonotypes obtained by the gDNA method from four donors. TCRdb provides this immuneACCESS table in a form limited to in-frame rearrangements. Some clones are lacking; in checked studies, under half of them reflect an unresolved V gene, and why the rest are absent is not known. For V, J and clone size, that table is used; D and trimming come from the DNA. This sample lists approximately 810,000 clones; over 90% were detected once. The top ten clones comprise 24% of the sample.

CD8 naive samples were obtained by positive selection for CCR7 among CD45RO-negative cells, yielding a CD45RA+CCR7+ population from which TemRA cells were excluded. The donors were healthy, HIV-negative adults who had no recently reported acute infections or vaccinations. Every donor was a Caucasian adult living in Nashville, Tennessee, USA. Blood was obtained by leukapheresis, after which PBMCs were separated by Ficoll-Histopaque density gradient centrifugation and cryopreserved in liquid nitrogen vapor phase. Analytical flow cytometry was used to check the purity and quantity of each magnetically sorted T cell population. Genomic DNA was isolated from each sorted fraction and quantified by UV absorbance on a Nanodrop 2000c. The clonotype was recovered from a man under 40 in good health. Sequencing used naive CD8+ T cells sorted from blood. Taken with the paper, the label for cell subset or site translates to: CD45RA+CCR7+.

The CDR3 amino acid sequence is: CASSLFGNTGELFF. The DNA sequence is given as TGTGCTAGCAGCTTATTCGGGAACACCGGGGAGCTGTTTTTT. The chain is encoded by TRBV7-7 joined to TRBJ2-2; there is no confident call for the D gene. CDR1 and CDR2, looked up from the germline V gene (reference sequence), are SSHAT and FNYEAQ. Including the terminal cysteine and phenylalanine, the CDR3 comprises 14 residues. Only the CDR3 DNA stays, 42 bases, in frame from base 1.